Each of the 29 T cell receptor beta chains below was sequenced from the same sample in a study of tumor and adjacent non-tumor tissue in lung cancer. The library came from three nested PCR rounds adapted from ARM-PCR protocols. TCRdb analysed the multiplex PCR reads with MiXCR anew, one entry per CDR3 protein. Among approximately 90,000 distinct CDR3 sequences listed, approximately 70% were seen once. The template was RNA from unsorted bulk tissue. Source material: lung tumor tissue. The receptors shown here come from a man aged 60 to 69 with non-small cell lung cancer.

The chain recombines TRBV2 with TRBJ2-7, with 10 bases identical to TRBD2. This CDR3 is 14 amino acids long. Per germline, CDR1 SNHLY and CDR2 FYNNEI. The V segment lost 6 bases and the J segment 3 bases; nucleotides outside the gene matches: 5. The CDR3 nucleotides read TGTGCCAGCAGCAATGTAGCGGGGGGCTACGAGCAGTACTTC. Translating it yields CASSNVAGGYEQYF.

Concerning this clonotype: A much bigger clone sits one base away, suggesting this may be a read error. The CDR3 nucleotides read TGTGCCAGCAGCCCCAGCAATGAGCAGTTCTTC. Translated: CASSPSNEQFF. This chain uses TRBV11-1 with TRBJ2-1; D gene unclear. This CDR3 region has 11 residues. Germline CDR1 SGHAT, CDR2 FQDESV (reference sequence). The germline V and J ends were trimmed by 5 bases and 6 bases, with 5 bases remaining between them. The full variable domain, with the rest looked up from reference TRBV11-1 and TRBJ2-1, is EAEVAQSPRYKITEKSQAVAFWCDPISGHATLYWYRQILGQGPELLVQFQDESVVDDSQLPKDRFSAERLKGVDSTLKIQPAELGDSAMYLCASSPSNEQFFGPGTRLTVL.

As concerns this clonotype: A read error may account for a junction end that differs from germline. This chain uses TRBV5-1 with TRBJ2-3, with 10 bases lining up with TRBD2. CDR3 length: 24 residues. CDR1 and CDR2 from the germline V gene are SGHRS and YFSETQ. CDR3 DNA sequence: TGCGCCAGCAGCTTGGAGGAGACAGGGCGGTTTGAAGCGGGGGGGACGACTAGCACAGATAAGCAGTATTTT. It translates to CASSLEETGRFEAGGTTSTDKQYF.

About this clonotype itself: A much larger clone differs from this one at a single base, so this may be a read error. The V and J genes are TRBV7-3 and TRBJ2-3, with D unresolved. The CDR3 totals 13 residues. Germline lookup yields CDR1 SGHTA and CDR2 FQGTGA. CDR3 amino acids: CASSLIPRDTRYF. The CDR3 region has the DNA TGTGCCAGCAGCTTAATTCCCAGAGATACGCGGTATTTT.

This clonotype was recorded a few times. Sequence at one end of the junction differs from germline and may be a read error. The rearrangement uses TRBV6-6 and TRBJ1-5; D not certain. This CDR3 has 17 residues. The germline gives CDR1 MNHNY, CDR2 SVGAGI (reference sequence). DNA of the CDR3: TGTGTCAGCAGGCCCCGTGTCACGGCGTTTGGCAATCAGCCCCGGCATTTT. As protein: CVSRPRVTAFGNQPRHF.

On this clonotype: The CDR3 does not end in the conserved phenylalanine or tryptophan, so this is likely a read error. The gene calls are TRBV12-3 or TRBV12-4 and TRBJ2-1; 8 bases map to TRBD2. This CDR3 has 16 residues. Trimming cost V 5 bases and J 6 bases; bases outside gene matches: 12. The CDR3 region is CASSTRGGPSLNEQFT. CDR3 bases: TGTGCCAGCAGTACCCGGGGGGGGCCTTCCCTCAATGAGCAGTTCACC.

This clonotype was seen at least ten times. This sequence joins TRBV5-6 and TRBJ2-7; a possible D gene is TRBD1 (6 bases). The V end lost 2 bases, the J end lost 2 bases, and 14 bases lay between the germline ends. Germline CDR1 is SGHDT and CDR2 is YYEEEE. The CDR3 loop spans 15 amino acids. CDR3 in DNA: TGTGCCAGCAGCTTCAGGACAGCGAACCCCTACGAGCAGTACTTC. Residues: CASSFRTANPYEQYF. Variable domain in full (rest from reference TRBV5-6 and TRBJ2-7): DAGVTQSPTHLIKTRGQQVTLRCSPKSGHDTVSWYQQALGQGPQFIFQYYEEEERQRGNFPDRFSGHQFPNYSSELNVNALLLGDSALYLCASSFRTANPYEQYFGPGTRLTVT.

The chain has TRBV11-2 and TRBJ2-6; D gene unclear. This CDR3 comprises 15 residues. Per the germline V gene, CDR1 is SGHAT and CDR2 is FQNNGV. Trimming removed 4 bases at V and 4 bases at J, with 11 bases between. The CDR3 DNA reads TGTGCCAGCAGCTCGATACCTGGGGGGGCCAACGTCCTGACTTTC. Translating gives CASSSIPGGANVLTF.

A remark on this clonotype: One junction end does not reproduce the germline sequence, and a read error may be involved. The V call is TRBV12-3 or TRBV12-4, the J call TRBJ2-3; maybe TRBD2 (6 bases). The CDR3 sequence is 13 residues long. CDR3 coding DNA: TGTGCCAGCAGCACCGGGAGCACAGATACGCAATATTTT. Translated, it gives CASSTGSTDTQYF.

Of note for this clonotype: One end of the junction fails to match germline, which may point to a read error. This chain joins TRBV4-1 and TRBJ2-5; D is unresolved. The CDR3 consists of 14 residues. The germline V gene has CDR1 MGHRA and CDR2 YSYEKL. CDR3 loop: CAGSQLKNQEIQYF. CDR3 coding DNA: TGCGCCGGCAGCCAACTAAAGAACCAAGAGATCCAGTACTTC.

To note about this clonotype: Compared with germline, one end of the junction differs, possibly owing to a read error. The V call is TRBV6-6, the J call TRBJ2-5, with D tentatively TRBD2 (5 bases). The CDR3 consists of 14 residues. Germline CDR1 and CDR2: MNHNY and SVGAGI (reference sequence). Here the CDR3 DNA reads TGTGCCAGCAATTACTCGAAGGGCGGGGAGACCCAGTACTTC. This gives the protein CASNYSKGGETQYF.

Details on this clonotype: A read error may produce the germline difference seen at one junction end. J is TRBJ2-7 and V is TRBV6-2 or TRBV6-3; 8 nucleotides line up with TRBD1. CDR3 length: 15 residues. The germline gives CDR1 MNHEY, CDR2 SVGEGT. The DNA for the CDR3 is TGTGCCAGCAGTACCCCGGGACAGGTGTCTTACGAGCAGCACTTC. Its protein product is CASSTPGQVSYEQHF.

A remark on this clonotype: A read error may be the cause here, since a much bigger clone is one base away. This chain links TRBV5-1 with TRBJ1-1; 8 bases align to TRBD1. This CDR3 is built from 15 residues. The V gene's germline CDR1 is SGHRS and CDR2 YFSETQ. CDR3 protein: CASSPRTGSSTEAYF. The DNA for the CDR3 is TGCGCCAGCAGCCCGAGGACAGGGTCCTCCACTGAAGCTTACTTT.

As concerns this clonotype: A junction end diverges from the germline sequence, so it may reflect a read error. This chain joins TRBV11-2 and TRBJ1-1; D perhaps matches TRBD1 (5 bases). The CDR3 sequence is 17 residues long. Germline V CDR1 and CDR2: SGHAT, FQNNGV. The CDR3 DNA reads TGCGCCAGCAGCTCGACTGTTCGACCAGGGCTGAACACTGAAGCTTTCTTT. It translates to CASSSTVRPGLNTEAFF.

To note about this clonotype: Germline and junction disagree at one end, which may indicate a read error. The chain couples TRBV20-1 to TRBJ2-1; TRBD1 matches 10 bases. The CDR3 length is 16 residues. Germline V gene lookup returns CDR1 DFQATT and CDR2 SNEGSKA (reference sequence). CDR3 DNA sequence: TGCTGTGCTAGAGTCACCGGGACAGGGGCCTACAATGAGCAGTTCTTC. Residues: CCARVTGTGAYNEQFF.

Concerning this clonotype: This may stem from a read error, because a much larger clone lies one nucleotide away. J is TRBJ2-5 and V is TRBV28; 9 bases are shared with TRBD2. The CDR3 totals 17 residues. With V trimmed by 4 bases and J by 6 bases, 15 bases remained unmatched. Germline CDR1 and CDR2: MDHEN and SYDVKM. The CDR3 DNA follows: TGTGCCAGCAGTTCCACCCTTCCTTTAGCGGGAGAAAAGACCCAGTACTTC. This codes for CASSSTLPLAGEKTQYF.

This clonotype was counted only a few times. This could be a read error, since a much larger clone is one nucleotide away. The chain joins TRBV5-4 to TRBJ1-1; D is undetermined. Germline CDR1 and CDR2: SGHNT and YYREEE (reference sequence). The CDR3 consists of 14 residues. CDR3 nucleotides: TGTGCCAGCAGCTTGTCGGAGCCAAACACTGAAGTTTTCTTT. Translating gives CASSLSEPNTEVFF.

Remarks on this clonotype: At one of its ends the junction is not consistent with the germline gene, which may arise from a read error. The chain combines TRBV14 with TRBJ2-3, with D possibly being TRBD2 (6 bases). CDR1 is SGHDN and CDR2 is FVKESK in the germline V gene. The CDR3 is 12 amino acids. This CDR3 is CVSSQLRDTQNF. CDR3 nucleotide sequence: TGTGTCAGCAGCCAACTGCGGGATACGCAGAATTTT. The full variable domain, with the rest looked up from reference TRBV14 and TRBJ2-3, is EAGVTQFPSHSVIEKGQTVTLRCDPISGHDNLYWYRRVMGKEIKFLLHFVKESKQDESGMPNNRFLAERTGGTYSTLKVQPAELEDSGVYFCVSSQLRDTQNFGPGTRLTVL.

This clonotype was seen many times. The chain carries TRBV29-1 and TRBJ2-3; D unclear. Between the trimmed V and J ends, which lost 7 bases and 2 bases, there was a span of 13 bases. Germline V gene data show CDR1 as SQVTM and CDR2 as ANQGSEA. The CDR3 is 13 amino acids. Here the CDR3 reads CSGQDGYTDTQYF. CDR3 DNA sequence: TGCAGCGGACAAGACGGGTACACAGATACGCAGTATTTT.

This chain links TRBV20-1 with TRBJ2-4, with a weak D call TRBD2 (6 bases). Germline V gene sequence: CDR1 DFQATT, CDR2 SNEGSKA (reference sequence). This CDR3 is 13 amino acids long. Deletions cut 3 bases from V and 3 bases from J, with 9 bases between. CDR3 sequence: CSASPGVKNIQYF. Here the CDR3 DNA reads TGCAGTGCTAGCCCGGGAGTCAAAAACATTCAGTACTTC.

This clonotype was detected only once. No conserved phenylalanine or tryptophan ends this CDR3, so it is likely a read error. This chain links TRBV12-3 or TRBV12-4 with TRBJ1-1; D remains ambiguous. The CDR3 consists of 13 residues. The V end was cut by 6 bases, the J end by 4 bases, with 12 bases between. DNA of the CDR3: TGTGCCAGCAGGACCCAGGTGGGCACTGAAGCTTTCTTA. Translated, it gives CASRTQVGTEAFL.

There are a few counts of this clonotype. The DNA for the CDR3 is TGTGCCAACGACAGGAGTAACTATGGCTACACCTTC. Its translation is CANDRSNYGYTF. V gene TRBV25-1 combines with J gene TRBJ1-2, with TRBD1 as a possible D gene (6 bases). CDR1 and CDR2 from the germline V gene are MGHDK and SYGVNS. The CDR3 runs 12 residues. The ends were cut back, 10 bases at V and 1 base at J, with 10 bases in the middle.

This clonotype was detected many times. The rearrangement links TRBV4-3 to TRBJ2-1, with a weak D call TRBD1 (6 bases). The CDR3 is 15 residues long. The V and J ends lost 0 bases and 7 bases respectively, with 13 bases between them. Germline V gene sequence: CDR1 LGHNA, CDR2 YSLEER. The DNA for the CDR3 is TGCGCCAGCAGCCAAGAGGGGCGCAGGGGTAATGAGCAGTTCTTC. Protein: CASSQEGRRGNEQFF.

Regarding this clonotype: One end of the junction is discordant with germline, which a read error may explain. The V call is TRBV24-1, the J call TRBJ2-3; 7 bases line up with TRBD1. CDR1 is KGHDR and CDR2 is SFDVKD in the germline V gene. This CDR3 has 15 amino acids. CDR3 protein: CVTSWGRGSTDTQYF. DNA for the CDR3: TGTGTCACCAGTTGGGGCAGGGGGAGCACAGATACGCAGTATTTT.

With respect to this clonotype: This clone may be a read error of a much larger clone one base away. The CDR3 bases are TGTACCAGCAGTAAAACGGACCCCTACAATGAGCAGTTCTTC. Amino acid sequence: CTSSKTDPYNEQFF. The chain employs TRBV6-6 and TRBJ2-1; D gene ambiguous. Germline V gives CDR1 MNHNY, CDR2 SVGAGI (reference sequence). The CDR3 spans 14 residues.

The chain couples TRBV7-9 to TRBJ1-2; no clear D gene. Trimming stripped 3 bases from V and 6 bases from J, with 14 bases between. This CDR3 region has 14 residues. The germline V gene encodes CDR1 SEHNR and CDR2 FQNEAQ (reference sequence). This CDR3 reads CASSLETPRHGYTF. DNA for the CDR3: TGTGCCAGCAGCTTGGAGACCCCTCGGCATGGCTACACCTTC. Filled out from reference TRBV7-9 and TRBJ1-2, the complete variable domain reads DTGVSQNPRHKITKRGQNVTFRCDPISEHNRLYWYRQTLGQGPEFLTYFQNEAQLEKSRLLSDRFSAERPKGSFSTLEIQRTEQGDSAMYLCASSLETPRHGYTFGSGTRLTVV.

V gene TRBV24-1 combines with J gene TRBJ2-6, with TRBD1 identical over 9 bases. Germline loops: CDR1 KGHDR, CDR2 SFDVKD. V gave up 3 bases and J gave up 4 bases; unmatched junction bases: 9. The CDR3 is 18 residues long. The CDR3 protein is CATSDHGTGLAGANVLTF. The CDR3 DNA sequence: TGTGCCACCAGTGATCATGGGACAGGGCTTGCCGGGGCCAACGTCCTGACTTTC.

As regards this clonotype: The germline gene is not matched at one end of the junction; a read error may be the cause. The chain is built from TRBV6-1 and TRBJ1-1; D gene uncertain. The CDR3 contains 16 residues. CDR1 and CDR2 (germline): MNHNS, SASEGT. The CDR3 nucleotides are TGCGCCAGCAGTGAAAATCTGGTGGACCCGTACACTGAAGCTTTCTTT. Protein sequence: CASSENLVDPYTEAFF.

Regarding this clonotype: One end of the junction does not line up with germline, which may come from a read error. The chain joins TRBV6-2 or TRBV6-3 to TRBJ2-7, with D perhaps matching TRBD1 (6 bases). The CDR3 covers 12 residues. Germline V gene sequence: CDR1 MNHEY, CDR2 SVGEGT. The chain's CDR3 is CVSSGQAYEQYF. The CDR3, as DNA: TGCGTCAGCTCGGGACAAGCCTACGAGCAGTACTTC.